The T cell receptor beta chain under discussion was sequenced for a study of shared clonotypes between healthy human individuals. Evenly divided among several immunoSEQ plates was the genomic DNA of each subset. Some clones are missing from TCRdb's copy, which holds only in-frame ones; the method was immunoSEQ multiplex PCR. The data show 110,000 or so clones, with about 67% seen just once and about 22% held by the top ten. CD8 memory was a combination that joined CD45RO+ cells with CCR7-negative CD45RA+ TemRA cells. V was cut by 1 base and J by 0 bases, with 10 bases left in between. This CDR3 has 16 amino acids. Looked up from germline, CDR1 is SGHNT and CDR2 is YYREEE (reference sequence).

Sequencing input: memory CD8+ T cells sorted from blood. Subset in this sample: CD45RO+ cells pooled with CCR7-negative TemRA cells. The clonotype originates from a woman between 25 and 40 years old in good health. The chain uses TRBV5-4 and TRBJ2-2; D is perhaps TRBD1 (5 bases). The CDR3 DNA follows: TGTGCCAGCAGCTTGTTTGAACAGGCGAACACCGGGGAGCTGTTTTTT. This sequence encodes CASSLFEQANTGELFF.